These T cell receptor beta chains were read from a single sample in a study of blood T cell repertoires in COVID-19. Clones were read by immunoSEQ multiplex PCR, and TCRdb kept only the in-frame ones, dropping some. The sample consists of a few hundred thousand clones, 75% to 85% of them appearing once. Sequencing was carried out using peripheral blood. Receptor source: a human donor in a cohort sampled during active COVID-19. Both conserved end residues are trimmed from each CDR3.

J gene	V gene	CDR3 protein
TRBJ2-2	TRBV7-2	ASSLKMRKNTGELF
TRBJ1-2	TRBV7-9	ASSLDEAFYGYT
TRBJ2-1	TRBV9	ASSVERGPYNEQF
TRBJ2-1	TRBV7-3	ASMGSGGPEQF
TRBJ2-1	TRBV5-4	ASSSTSRGGPVDEQF
TRBJ1-1	TRBV7-9	ASSLGGDTEAF
TRBJ2-2	TRBV2	ASSEQGRELF
TRBJ2-3	TRBV3-1/TRBV3-2	ASSRYSLRGGTDTQY
TRBJ1-2	TRBV19	ASSTQTGGYGYT
TRBJ1-2	TRBV29-1	SVGTETHYGYT
TRBJ1-1	TRBV5-6	ASSPLEAGDTEAF
TRBJ1-2	TRBV5-6	ASSPKSHRGGYT
TRBJ1-3	TRBV9	ASTRRDRGLGGGNTIY
TRBJ1-4	TRBV2	ASSVRGREKLF
TRBJ2-3	TRBV4-1	ASSPDRTSGRQY
TRBJ2-2	TRBV24-1	ATSRWGRAGELF
TRBJ1-1	TRBV30	AWSEISMWTKAF
TRBJ1-2	TRBV2	ASNVGAHYGYT
TRBJ2-7	TRBV5-1	ASSSWTGDSYEQY
TRBJ2-3	TRBV24-1	ATSGWGEQY
TRBJ1-2	TRBV27	ASSRASGKPNYGYT
TRBJ2-7	TRBV19	ASSAGGAYEQY
TRBJ1-2	TRBV5-4	ASSLHLDRPGGYT
TRBJ2-2	TRBV7-9	ASSLAGYSGELF
TRBJ2-7	TRBV5-6	ASSPYRGAYEQY
TRBJ2-7	TRBV18	ASSLAQGAIYEQY
TRBJ2-3	TRBV9	ASSVGRGTDTQY
TRBJ2-7	TRBV5-1	ASSRGTGEGEQY
TRBJ2-3	TRBV18	ASSPGTSGVAQY
TRBJ1-3	TRBV5-6	ASSLRDKTGNTIY
TRBJ2-1	TRBV3-1/TRBV3-2	ASSKGTSGGNEQF
TRBJ2-3	TRBV6-5	ASSSPRDRGTDTQY
TRBJ2-1	TRBV5-1	ASELYTNNEQF
TRBJ1-1	TRBV9	ASSMGRSNTEAF
TRBJ1-5	TRBV9	ASSVGGSNQPQH
TRBJ1-2	TRBV19	ASSLAGMDGYT
TRBJ1-3	TRBV7-2	ASSLAISTGNTIY
TRBJ2-2	TRBV6-4	ARCQGQGLSLPRCGELF
TRBJ1-1	TRBV6-5	ASSTGTWGTEAF
TRBJ1-2	TRBV29-1	SVRGSNYGYT
TRBJ1-2	TRBV7-2	ASSVYGLAPNYGYT
TRBJ1-1	TRBV19	ASSHAPHFRPLDEGSTEAF
TRBJ2-3	TRBV30	AWSRSGQSLTNTQY
TRBJ1-3	TRBV27	ASSPLPQAGGNTIY
TRBJ2-7	TRBV3-1/TRBV3-2	ASSQVPALTGHEQY
TRBJ2-3	TRBV2	ASSMNRGGRTDTQY
TRBJ2-4	TRBV20-1	SASYAGGLNIQY
TRBJ1-5	TRBV19	ASSIDRYGDSNQPQH
TRBJ2-2	TRBV5-1	ASSPTGTAYTGELF
TRBJ1-1	TRBV18	ASSLGGVVNTEAF
TRBJ2-7	TRBV6-1	ASSDVPGTTYEQY
TRBJ2-3	TRBV24-1	ATSDLQGGGGYTQY
TRBJ2-3	TRBV3-1/TRBV3-2	ASSQLAGRTDTQY
TRBJ2-6	TRBV7-9	ASSLRGRGANVLT
TRBJ2-7	TRBV5-1	ASSSRQPSEQY
TRBJ1-5	TRBV18	ASSLRDGSNQPQH
TRBJ1-2	TRBV19	ASSTTGIYGYT
TRBJ1-1	TRBV18	ASSPGMQGMNTEAF
TRBJ2-1	TRBV7-2	ASSSLGTQKRGEQF
TRBJ1-2	TRBV6-5	ASRTAGGGYGYT